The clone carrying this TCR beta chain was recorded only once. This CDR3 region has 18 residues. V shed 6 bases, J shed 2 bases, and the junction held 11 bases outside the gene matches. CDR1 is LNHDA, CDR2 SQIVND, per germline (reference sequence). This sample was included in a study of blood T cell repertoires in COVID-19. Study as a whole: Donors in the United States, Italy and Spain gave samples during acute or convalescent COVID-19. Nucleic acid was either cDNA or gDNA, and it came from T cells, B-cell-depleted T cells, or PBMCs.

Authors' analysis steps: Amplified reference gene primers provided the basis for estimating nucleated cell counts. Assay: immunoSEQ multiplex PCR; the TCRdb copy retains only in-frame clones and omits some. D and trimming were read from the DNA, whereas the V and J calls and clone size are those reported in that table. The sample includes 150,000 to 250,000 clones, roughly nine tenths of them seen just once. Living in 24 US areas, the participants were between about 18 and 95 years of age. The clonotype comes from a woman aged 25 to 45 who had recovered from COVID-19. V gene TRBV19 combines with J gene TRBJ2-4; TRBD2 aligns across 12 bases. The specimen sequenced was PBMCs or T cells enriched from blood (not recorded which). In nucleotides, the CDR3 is TGTGCCAGTAGCGCGTTGGCTAGCGGGGGGGCATCCAAAAACATTCAGTACTTC. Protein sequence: CASSALASGGASKNIQYF.